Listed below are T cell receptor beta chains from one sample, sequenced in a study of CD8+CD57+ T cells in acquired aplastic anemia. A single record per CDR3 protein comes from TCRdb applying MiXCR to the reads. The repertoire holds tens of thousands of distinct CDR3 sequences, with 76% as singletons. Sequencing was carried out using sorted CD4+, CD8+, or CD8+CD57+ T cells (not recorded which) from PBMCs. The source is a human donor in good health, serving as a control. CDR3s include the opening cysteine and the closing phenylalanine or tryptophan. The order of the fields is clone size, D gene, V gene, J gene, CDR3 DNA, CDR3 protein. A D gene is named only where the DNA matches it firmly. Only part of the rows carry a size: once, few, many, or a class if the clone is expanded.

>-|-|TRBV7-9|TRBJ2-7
TGTGCCAGCAGCGCAACCGGGTCTCTCTACGAGCAGTACTTC
CASSATGSLYEQYF
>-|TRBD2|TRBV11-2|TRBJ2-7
TGTGCCAGCAGCTTAGGTCTAGCGGGGGCCTACGAGCAGTACTTC
CASSLGLAGAYEQYF
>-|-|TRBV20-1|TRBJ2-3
TGCAGTGCTAGAGATCGACCAAATACGCAGTATTTT
CSARDRPNTQYF
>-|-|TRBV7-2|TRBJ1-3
TGTGCCAGCAGCTTAGAGGGGCACACCATATATTTT
CASSLEGHTIYF
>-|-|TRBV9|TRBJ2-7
TGTGCCAGCAGCGCAGGACAAGGGGCCTCCTACGAGCAGCACTTC
CASSAGQGASYEQHF
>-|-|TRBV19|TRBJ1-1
TGTGCCAGTCACAAGTGGGATGAAGCTTTCTTT
CASHKWDEAFF
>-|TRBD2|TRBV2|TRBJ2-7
TGTGCCACCAGTGATCCGGCGGGAGGGAAGGACGAGCAGTACTTC
CATSDPAGGKDEQYF
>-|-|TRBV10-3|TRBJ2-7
TGTGCCATCAGTGGAGAGGCAGGATCAACCTACGAGCAGTACTTC
CAISGEAGSTYEQYF
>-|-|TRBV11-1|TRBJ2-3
TGTGCCAGCAGCTTAGCGGGGGGCACAGATACGCAGTATTTT
CASSLAGGTDTQYF
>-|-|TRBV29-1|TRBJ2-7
TGCAGCGTTGGACCTTACTACGAGCAGTACTTC
CSVGPYYEQYF
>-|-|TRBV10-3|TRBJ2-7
TGTGCCATCAGTGACCTAGCGTACGAGCAGTACTTC
CAISDLAYEQYF
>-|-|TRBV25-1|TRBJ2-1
TGTGCCAGCAGTGCCCCGCCTAATGAGCAGTTCTTC
CASSAPPNEQFF
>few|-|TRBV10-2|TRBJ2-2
TGCGCCAGCAGGGCCCTAACAGGGATCGGGGAGCTGTTTTTT
CASRALTGIGELFF
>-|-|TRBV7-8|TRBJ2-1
TGTGCCAGCAGCTTAGTCCCCCAGGTCAATGAGCAGTTCTTC
CASSLVPQVNEQFF
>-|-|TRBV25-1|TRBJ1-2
TGTGCCAGCAGTGATTTAGGGACTGTCTCGGGCGGCTACACCTTC
CASSDLGTVSGGYTF
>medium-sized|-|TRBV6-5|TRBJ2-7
TGTGCCAGCAGTTACAGGGGTCTAACCTACGAGCAGTACTTC
CASSYRGLTYEQYF
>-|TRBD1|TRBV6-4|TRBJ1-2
TGTGCCAGCAGACCGGGACAGCCCGCCTATGGCTACACCTTC
CASRPGQPAYGYTF
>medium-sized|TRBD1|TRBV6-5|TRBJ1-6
TGTGCCAGCAGTTCGACAGGGACCTCCTATAATTCACCCCTCCACTTT
CASSSTGTSYNSPLHF
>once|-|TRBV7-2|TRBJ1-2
TGTGCCAGCAGCTTAAGTCAGGGAAGCTATGGCTACACCTTC
CASSLSQGSYGYTF
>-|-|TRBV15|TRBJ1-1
TGTGCCACCAGCATGGACAGCGTAAACACTGAAGCTTTCTTT
CATSMDSVNTEAFF
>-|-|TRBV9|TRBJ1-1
TGTGCCAGCAGCGCCCCGACCTCCGGGCAGGAGCCCACTGAAGCTTTCTTT
CASSAPTSGQEPTEAFF
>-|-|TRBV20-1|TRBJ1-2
TGCAGTGTTAGCGACCGACAGGTTTACTATGGCTACACCTTC
CSVSDRQVYYGYTF
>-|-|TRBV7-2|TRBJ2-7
TGCGCCAGCAGCTTGTTGGGGCTAAATGACGAGCAGTACTTC
CASSLLGLNDEQYF
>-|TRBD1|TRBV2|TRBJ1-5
TGTGCCAGCAGTGCCGGACAGGGTGGGTATCAGCCCCAGCATTTT
CASSAGQGGYQPQHF
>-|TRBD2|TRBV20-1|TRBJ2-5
TGCAGTGCAAAGCGGGGAGGAGAGACCCAGTACTTC
CSAKRGGETQYF
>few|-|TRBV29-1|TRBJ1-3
TGCAGCGTTAGGGGGACCTCTGGAAACACCATATATTTT
CSVRGTSGNTIYF
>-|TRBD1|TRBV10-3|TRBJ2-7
TGTGCCATCAGTCAGATAGGGGACAGGGCGATCTACGAGCAGTACTTC
CAISQIGDRAIYEQYF
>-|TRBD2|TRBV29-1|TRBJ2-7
TGCAGCGCTCGGACGGGGGGCTCCTACGAGCAGTACTTC
CSARTGGSYEQYF
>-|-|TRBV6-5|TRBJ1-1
TGTGCCAGCAGTGTGGACAACTGGAACACTGAAGCTTTCTTT
CASSVDNWNTEAFF
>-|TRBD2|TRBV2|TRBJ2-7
TGTGCCAGCAGACTAGCGGGGGGGGAATTCTACGAGCAGTACTTC
CASRLAGGEFYEQYF
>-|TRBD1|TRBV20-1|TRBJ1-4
TGCAGTGCTAGACGAGCAGGGGGCGATGAAAAACTGTTTTTT
CSARRAGGDEKLFF
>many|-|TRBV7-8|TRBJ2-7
TGTGCCAGCAGCTTAGACGTATTAACCTACGAGCAGTACTTC
CASSLDVLTYEQYF
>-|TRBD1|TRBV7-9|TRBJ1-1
TGTGCCAGCAGTTTGGCAGGGGGCCGGGGCACTGAAGCTTTCTTT
CASSLAGGRGTEAFF
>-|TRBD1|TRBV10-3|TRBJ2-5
TGTGCCATCAGTGAGTCCGGGGACAGCGGTAGGATGACGGAGACCCAGTACTTC
CAISESGDSGRMTETQYF
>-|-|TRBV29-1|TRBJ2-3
TGCAGCGTTGAAAAGTCCTCAGATACGCAGTATTTT
CSVEKSSDTQYF
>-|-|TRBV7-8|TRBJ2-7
TGTGCCAGCACCGGACCGACAGTCTCCTACGAGCAGTACTTC
CASTGPTVSYEQYF
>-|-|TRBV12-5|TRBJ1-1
TGCGCTAGTGGACGACAGCCGATCTACACTGAAACTTTCTTT
CASGRQPIYTETFF
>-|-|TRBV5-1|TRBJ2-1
TGCGCCAGCAGCTGGAGGGGGGCCGGGGTACACAATGAGCAGTTCTTC
CASSWRGAGVHNEQFF
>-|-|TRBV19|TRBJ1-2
TGTGCCAGTAGCGCCTCGACAGTAGCTAACTATGGCTACACCTTC
CASSASTVANYGYTF
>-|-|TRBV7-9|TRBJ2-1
TGTGCCAGCAGCATCGGGACAGAGCAGTTCTTC
CASSIGTEQFF
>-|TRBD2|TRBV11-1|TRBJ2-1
TGTGCCAGCAGCTTAGGAGATAGCGGGGGGGCGTACAATGAGCAGTTCTTC
CASSLGDSGGAYNEQFF